Shown below are 14 T cell receptor beta chains from a single sample sequenced in a study of vaccination effects on CD4 cells after COVID-19. For these TCRs, the target antigens are not known. Clones were read by immunoSEQ multiplex PCR, and TCRdb kept only the in-frame ones, dropping some. The sample carries tens of thousands of clones, 65% to 80% recorded once. CD4+ T cell isolation took place after approximately 11 days of culture. All study participants received two doses of BNT162b2 or mRNA-1273 vaccine. Source: CD4+ T cells from PBMCs cultured without peptide, taken after COVID-19 vaccination. Source of these receptors: a human donor who received a COVID-19 vaccine.

The chain carries TRBV29-1 and TRBJ1-2; a possible D gene is TRBD1 (5 bases). CDR3 length: 13 amino acids. The germline gives CDR1 SQVTM, CDR2 ANQGSEA. Trimming shortened V by 3 bases and J by 8 bases, and 16 bases separated the two germline ends. CDR3 amino acids: CSVERAGLRGYTF. For the CDR3, the DNA is TGCAGCGTTGAGAGGGCAGGGCTGCGCGGCTACACCTTC.

The V and J genes are TRBV9 and TRBJ1-2; D uncertain. Germline CDR1 reads SGDLS; CDR2 reads YYNGEE. CDR3 size: 14 residues. The V gene lost 1 base and the J gene lost 7 bases, with 14 bases spanning the gap. This chain's CDR3 is CASSVFPQPGGYTF. For the CDR3, the DNA is TGTGCCAGCAGCGTATTTCCCCAGCCGGGTGGCTACACCTTC.

The chain recombines TRBV7-8 with TRBJ2-7, with 12 positions matching TRBD1. V shed 5 bases, J shed 3 bases, and the junction held 8 bases outside the gene matches. Germline CDR1 reads SGHVS; CDR2 reads FQNEAQ. The CDR3 has 16 residues. CDR3 protein: CASSGGTGGSGYEQYV. The CDR3 bases are TGTGCCAGCAGCGGCGGGACAGGGGGCAGCGGCTACGAGCAGTACGTC.

This clone appeared a few times. Here the CDR3 reads CASSFALRNTEAFF. CDR3 coding DNA: TGTGCCAGCAGCTTTGCGCTGCGAAACACTGAAGCTTTCTTT. This chain uses TRBV7-2 with TRBJ1-1; D is unclear. Germline lookup yields CDR1 SGHTA and CDR2 FQGNSA. V lost 3 bases and J 2 bases, leaving 10 bases between the germline ends. The CDR3 consists of 14 residues.

The chain links TRBV5-1 to TRBJ2-5; 9 positions match TRBD2. In germline, CDR1 is SGHRS, CDR2 YFSETQ. This CDR3 has 15 residues. Trimming removed 0 bases from V and 5 bases from J; junction bases left unmatched: 5. The CDR3 here is CASSLVAGAVETQYF. The CDR3 DNA sequence: TGCGCCAGCAGCTTGGTAGCGGGGGCTGTGGAGACCCAGTACTTC. Filled out from reference TRBV5-1 and TRBJ2-5, the complete variable domain reads KAGVTQTPRYLIKTRGQQVTLSCSPISGHRSVSWYQQTPGQGLQFLFEYFSETQRNKGNFPGRFSGRQFSNSRSEMNVSTLELGDSALYLCASSLVAGAVETQYFGPGTRLLVL.

The V and J genes are TRBV19 and TRBJ1-3; TRBD1 matches 10 bases. The CDR3 has 16 residues. Germline V gene sequence: CDR1 LNHDA, CDR2 SQIVND (reference sequence). Losses at the gene ends were 5 bases for V and 4 bases for J; bases not matched to a gene: 8. CDR3 coding DNA: TGTGCCAGTAGTCCACCCGGGACAGGGGCCGGAAACACCATATATTTT. Its translation is CASSPPGTGAGNTIYF.

The CDR3 spells CASSPTTVNTGELFF. DNA of the CDR3: TGTGCCAGCTCACCTACGACGGTAAACACCGGGGAGCTGTTTTTT. The rearrangement uses TRBV18 and TRBJ2-2; D is undetermined. The CDR3 consists of 15 residues. V was trimmed by 3 bases and J by 2 bases, leaving 10 bases between them. Germline V lookup: CDR1 KGHSH, CDR2 LQKENI.

The chain has TRBV12-3 or TRBV12-4 and TRBJ1-5; 10 nucleotides agree with TRBD1. After removal of 6 bases from V and 9 bases from J, the junction contained 5 bases not matched to a gene. CDR3 size: 13 residues. The CDR3 protein is CASSRTGGLPQHF. CDR3 DNA: TGTGCCAGCAGCCGGACAGGGGGACTGCCCCAGCATTTT.

This clone was counted a few times. This rearrangement joins TRBV7-2 to TRBJ1-1; tentatively, D is TRBD1 (5 bases). The CDR3 runs 16 residues. Trimming took off 1 base at V and 3 bases at J, with 15 bases between the two ends. Germline lookup yields CDR1 SGHTA and CDR2 FQGNSA. The CDR3 DNA sequence: TGTGCCAGCAGCTTAGGGTCGGGCAGGGCGGACACTGAAGCTTTCTTT. It codes for CASSLGSGRADTEAFF. The complete variable domain, with remaining parts taken from reference TRBV7-2 and TRBJ1-1, reads GAGVSQSPSNKVTEKGKDVELRCDPISGHTALYWYRQSLGQGLEFLIYFQGNSAPDKSGLPSDRFSAERTGGSVSTLTIQRTQQEDSAVYLCASSLGSGRADTEAFFGQGTRLTVV.

Turning to this clone: At the DNA level, this CDR3 is encoded by other sequences in the same sample as well. The chain uses TRBV7-3 and TRBJ1-1; D possibly corresponds to TRBD1 (5 bases). V was cut by 2 bases and J by 5 bases, with 12 bases left in between. Germline CDR1 is SGHTA and CDR2 is FQGTGA. The CDR3 has 14 residues. The CDR3, as DNA: TGTGCCAGCAGCTTACAGGGCGAGAGTACTGAAGCTTTCTTT. The encoded protein is CASSLQGESTEAFF.

The chain is built from TRBV7-7 and TRBJ2-3; D gene unclear. CDR1 SSHAT and CDR2 FNYEAQ come from the germline V gene (reference sequence). The CDR3 length is 11 residues. V was cut by 10 bases and J by 1 base, with 6 bases left in between. DNA for the CDR3: TGTGCCAACAAATGCACAGATACGCAGTATTTT. This gives the protein CANKCTDTQYF.

The chain carries TRBV7-3 and TRBJ2-3, with TRBD1 identical over 7 bases. CDR1 is SGHTA, CDR2 FQGTGA, per germline. The V gene end was trimmed by 2 bases and the J gene end by 0 bases; junction bases not matched to a gene: 8. This CDR3 contains 17 residues. CDR3 sequence: CASSLLGGQTSTDTQYF. CDR3 in DNA: TGTGCCAGCAGCTTACTAGGGGGACAGACTAGCACAGATACGCAGTATTTT. The whole variable domain, filled in from reference TRBV7-3 and TRBJ2-3, reads GAGVSQTPSNKVTEKGKYVELRCDPISGHTALYWYRQSLGQGPEFLIYFQGTGAADDSGLPNDRFFAVRPEGSVSTLKIQRTERGDSAVYLCASSLLGGQTSTDTQYFGPGTRLTVL.

The chain is built from TRBV6-5 and TRBJ1-2, with TRBD1 identical over 9 bases. Germline loops: CDR1 MNHEY, CDR2 SVGAGI. Trimming at V came to 8 bases and at J to 4 bases, leaving 11 bases not matched to a gene. The CDR3 sequence is 15 residues long. Here the CDR3 DNA reads TGTGCCAGCTCAGAACAGGGGGCGCCTAGCTATGGCTACACCTTC. Protein product: CASSEQGAPSYGYTF.

To note about this clone: Distinct nucleotide sequences in the sample also encode this CDR3. The J gene is TRBJ2-2, the V gene TRBV11-2, with TRBD2 identical over 14 bases. The CDR3 extends over 18 amino acids. Per the germline V gene, CDR1 is SGHAT and CDR2 is FQNNGV. J gave up 0 bases and V 5 bases, and 5 bases lay outside the gene matches. The CDR3 reads CASSPGTSGGTNTGELFF. The CDR3, as DNA: TGTGCCAGCAGCCCAGGGACTAGCGGGGGTACGAACACCGGGGAGCTGTTTTTT. Drawing the rest from reference TRBV11-2 and TRBJ2-2, the complete variable domain is EAGVAQSPRYKIIEKRQSVAFWCNPISGHATLYWYQQILGQGPKLLIQFQNNGVVDDSQLPKDRFSAERLKGVDSTLKIQPAKLEDSAVYLCASSPGTSGGTNTGELFFGEGSRLTVL.